This T cell receptor beta chain appears in the sequencing data of a study of Graves' ophthalmopathy and Graves' hyperthyroidism. Study-wide findings and caveats: Blood samples also showed most expanded thyroid clonotypes exceeding 0.001 frequency.

The germline V gene has CDR1 MNHEY and CDR2 SVGAGI. Trimming removed 2 bases from V and 3 bases from J, with 13 bases in between. This CDR3 region has 15 residues. Transcripts of RNA were the source for amplifying TCR beta CDR3 regions. Second-round multiplex PCR followed a first-round RT-PCR using HTBI primers. TCRdb ran MiXCR on the multiplex PCR reads and lists one entry per CDR3 protein. The sample has a few hundred thousand distinct CDR3 sequences, approximately 18% seen once. Notes on this clonotype: Its antigen is not known.

Researchers classed hyperthyroidism as stable given no ophthalmopathy within 18 months of follow-up. The authors diagnosed from clinical symptoms, serum thyroxine, TRAb, thyroid ultrasound and orbital computed tomography. The sequence came from an adult woman with stable Graves' hyperthyroidism. Sequences were obtained from peripheral blood. The chain combines TRBV6-5 with TRBJ1-2; D call uncertain. The CDR3 is CASSYGVLGDYGYTF. CDR3 sequence (DNA): TGTGCCAGCAGTTACGGCGTCCTTGGAGACTATGGCTACACCTTC.